This T cell receptor beta chain derives from a study of CD8+CD57+ T cells in acquired aplastic anemia (dated by TCRdb to the late 2010s). Regarding the study in general: DNA extracted from sorted CD4+ and CD8+ cells had a mean of approximately 3.3 ug, with a range of roughly 0.17 to 30 ug. An average of around 10 million reads for CD4+ cells and 11 million or so reads for CD8+ cells was obtained from healthy donor samples.

Germline trimming: 1 base from V, 3 bases from J; junction bases outside gene matches: 2. The cysteine opens and the phenylalanine closes a CDR3 of 16 amino acids. The kept DNA is CDR3 alone, 48 bases in frame from the first base. The germline V gene (reference sequence) gives CDR1 as SEHNR and CDR2 as FQNEAQ. TCR beta VDJ combination and CDR3 sequence profiling used genomic DNA as the template. TCR repertoire sequencing was run on an Illumina HiSeq 2000. Processing in the source paper ran as follows. TRBV/TRBJ rearrangement plots, CDR3 size and DJ length profiles, and Simpson's diversity index were used to assess repertoires. The most abundant DNA sequence in the deep sequencing data was defined as the immunodominant clone. CDR3 amino acid sequences were checked for sharing between subjects and were compared against published repertoires and the VDJdb database. TCRdb reanalyzed the raw reads on its own, using fastp at Q25 for trimming and MiXCR for clone calling, and kept in-frame beta chains. Records with the same CDR3 protein are collapsed into one entry carrying the most frequent genes and DNA. None of the V and J calls come from the authors' own analysis; TCRdb made them. The sample table contains roughly 190,000 distinct CDR3 sequences; only one count was recorded for 54% of them. The ten largest clones represent about a sixth of the sample.

In the study, sorted CD4+ and CD8+ blood T cells from patients with severe aplastic anemia and from healthy subjects underwent deep sequencing of TCR repertoires. Ficoll-Paque density gradient centrifugation was used to isolate peripheral blood mononuclear cells. Before DNA was extracted, CD4+ and CD8+ T cells were sorted using either FACS or magnetic beads. As concerns this clonotype: Its antigen has not been determined. It has no much larger one-base neighbor in the sample; base qualities were not kept.

Overall study results and their limits: About 28 CD8+ CDR3 sequences were found in both patients and controls but appeared to be highly expressed in patients and within the immunodominant clones of the patients. Patients and healthy controls showed no significant difference in CD8+ Simpson's diversity (P=0.060).

The sample taken for sequencing was sorted CD4+, CD8+, or CD8+CD57+ T cells (not recorded which) from PBMCs. This chain joins TRBV7-9 to TRBJ2-2; the junction holds 10 bases that match TRBD2. The receptor was isolated from a human donor in good health, serving as a control. CDR3 loop: CASSLELAGYTGELFF. DNA sequence: TGTGCCAGCAGCTTAGAACTAGCGGGGTACACCGGGGAGCTGTTTTTT. Outside the CDR3, residues come from the reference TRBV7-9 and TRBJ2-2 proteins, so the full variable domain is: DTGVSQNPRHKITKRGQNVTFRCDPISEHNRLYWYRQTLGQGPEFLTYFQNEAQLEKSRLLSDRFSAERPKGSFSTLEIQRTEQGDSAMYLCASSLELAGYTGELFFGEGSRLTVL.